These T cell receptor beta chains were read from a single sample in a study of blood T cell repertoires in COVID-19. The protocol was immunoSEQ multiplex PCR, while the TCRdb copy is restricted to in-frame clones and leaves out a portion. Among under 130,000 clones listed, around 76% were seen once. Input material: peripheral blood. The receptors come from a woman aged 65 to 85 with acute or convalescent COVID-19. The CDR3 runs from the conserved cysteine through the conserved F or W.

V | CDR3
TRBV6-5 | CASSYSMNTEAFF
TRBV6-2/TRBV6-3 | CASSPTGGYEKLFF
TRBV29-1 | CSVQKGTSGGIKDTQYF
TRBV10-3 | CAISDGDRGNGYTF
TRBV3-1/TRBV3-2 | CASRRSGPNNEQFF
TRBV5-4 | CASSLQGNNQPQHF
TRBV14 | CASSQDQGGPQHF
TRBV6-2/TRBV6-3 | CASSPLQERDGYTF
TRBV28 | CAGASGGTGEQPQHF
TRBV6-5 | CASTSPGVYGYTF
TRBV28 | CASSFGRGYPSYEQYF